One sample yielded the 8 T cell receptor beta chains listed below, sequenced in a study of regulatory T cells in long-lasting Graves disease. As to time point: newly diagnosed GD, antithyroid drugs for less than 3 months. PBMC-derived RNA was used for the TCR library. With iRepertoire HTBI primers and Arm-PCR of CDR3 regions, TCR beta libraries were built. MiXCR, run by TCRdb on the multiplex PCR reads, gives a single entry per CDR3 protein. The sample records 620,000 or so distinct CDR3 sequences, 15% to 20% being singletons. The data also belong to a second study, concerning T cells in Graves' hyperthyroidism and ophthalmopathy.

The sequencing used peripheral blood mononuclear cells (PBMCs), collected at new diagnosis, from a patient treated with antithyroid drugs. These receptors all stem from a woman aged 25 to 39 with Graves disease.

This clonotype was counted at least ten times. The chain combines TRBV5-1 with TRBJ2-7; D gene ambiguous. V was cut by 3 bases and J by 5 bases, with 6 bases left in between. Germline V lookup: CDR1 SGHRS, CDR2 YFSETQ. The CDR3 loop spans 11 amino acids. This CDR3 reads CASSSHNEQYF. CDR3 DNA: TGCGCCAGCAGCTCGCACAACGAGCAGTACTTC.

There are many counts of this clonotype. The chain has TRBV28 and TRBJ1-1; D call uncertain. Germline V lookup: CDR1 MDHEN, CDR2 SYDVKM. The CDR3 length is 15 residues. V dropped 5 bases and J dropped 0 bases, with 13 bases sitting between them. In DNA, the CDR3 is TGTGCCAGCAGTCTCCAACCAAGAATGAACACTGAAGCTTTCTTT. Translation: CASSLQPRMNTEAFF.

This rearrangement joins TRBV5-1 to TRBJ2-7, with D unresolved. This CDR3 is 16 amino acids long. Between the trimmed V and J ends, which lost 1 base and 3 bases, there was a span of 17 bases. CDR1 SGHRS and CDR2 YFSETQ come from the germline V gene. Here the CDR3 DNA reads TGCGCCAGCAGCTTGTCAACGGCACCTGGGCGCTACGAGCAGTACTTC. Translation: CASSLSTAPGRYEQYF.

The sample holds many counts of this clonotype. The CDR3 loop reads CASSRIAKNIQYF. CDR3 bases: TGTGCCAGCAGCCGGATAGCCAAAAACATTCAGTACTTC. The chain carries TRBV11-3 and TRBJ2-4; D not resolved. This CDR3 contains 13 residues. V lost 5 bases to trimming and J lost 0 bases, with 5 bases between them. The germline CDR1 and CDR2 sequences are SGHNT and YENEEA.

Details on this clonotype: A junction end diverges from the germline sequence, so it may reflect a read error. This chain links TRBV25-1 with TRBJ2-3, with 9 bases lining up with TRBD2. Near its end, the DNA agrees better with TRBJ2-5, so the J call may be wrong. Looked up from germline, CDR1 is MGHDK and CDR2 is SYGVNS. CDR3 length: 19 amino acids. Here the CDR3 reads CASNEYFFSGSQAGETQYF. The CDR3 region has the DNA TGTGCCAGCAATGAATATTTTTTTAGCGGGAGTCAGGCTGGAGAGACCCAGTACTTC.

There are a few counts of this clonotype. The chain uses TRBV28 and TRBJ1-6; 9 bases are shared with TRBD1. Germline V lookup: CDR1 MDHEN, CDR2 SYDVKM. The CDR3 has 15 residues. V lost 3 bases, J lost 10 bases, and 7 bases stayed unmatched. CDR3 loop: CASSFETGGGSPLHF. Written as DNA, the CDR3 is TGTGCCAGCAGTTTCGAAACAGGGGGCGGCTCACCCCTCCACTTT.

The rearrangement uses TRBV10-1 and TRBJ2-7; 7 bases align to TRBD1. The CDR3 contains 13 residues. The V gene end was trimmed by 9 bases and the J gene end by 7 bases; junction bases not matched to a gene: 12. Germline CDR1 reads WNHNN; CDR2 reads SYGVQD (reference sequence). The CDR3 loop reads CARERTGLWEQYF. CDR3 nucleotide sequence: TGCGCCAGAGAAAGGACAGGCTTGTGGGAGCAGTACTTC.

This clonotype was counted many times. The CDR3 loop reads CASSLAQSGLSYEQYF. The CDR3 DNA reads as TGTGCCAGCAGCTTAGCGCAATCAGGGCTCTCCTACGAGCAGTACTTC. The gene calls are TRBV7-2 and TRBJ2-7; perhaps TRBD1 as D (5 bases). V was shortened by 0 bases and J by 0 bases, with 12 bases between the two germline ends. Germline V gene data show CDR1 as SGHTA and CDR2 as FQGNSA. The CDR3 has 16 amino acids.